These 22 T cell receptor beta chains were sequenced from one sample in a study of T cell repertoires in cytomegalovirus infection. TCRdb ran MiXCR on the reads and lists one entry per CDR3 protein. The table has some 300,000 distinct CDR3 sequences, around 10% seen once; the top ten hold around 2.4%. The material sequenced was PBMCs. Receptors originate from a human donor in good health (CMV status not recorded). Some clones in this sample may be carry-over from other donors' samples.

This clonotype was counted ten times or more. The rearrangement links TRBV7-6 to TRBJ2-6, with D tentatively TRBD2 (6 bases). CDR3 size: 16 residues. Trimming left V 0 bases short and J 1 base short, with 7 bases between. Germline CDR1 is SGHVS and CDR2 is FNYEAQ. CDR3 amino acids: CASSLAAGSGANVLTF. The CDR3 bases are TGTGCCAGCAGCTTAGCGGCGGGGTCTGGGGCCAACGTCCTGACTTTC.

This clonotype was found a few times. The V and J genes are TRBV29-1 and TRBJ2-1, with 7 bases identical to TRBD1. The germline V gene encodes CDR1 SQVTM and CDR2 ANQGSEA. The ends lost 5 bases at V and 5 bases at J; junction bases unmatched: 9. The CDR3 is 14 residues long. As DNA, the CDR3 is TGCAGCGTTCCTCCCGGGACAGCAAACAATGAGCAGTTCTTC. It encodes CSVPPGTANNEQFF.

The sample holds many counts of this clonotype. The J gene is TRBJ2-7, the V gene TRBV6-1, with D tentatively TRBD2 (5 bases). CDR1 is MNHNS and CDR2 is SASEGT in the germline V gene. This CDR3 comprises 14 residues. Trimming removed 5 bases at V and 2 bases at J, with 13 bases between. The CDR3, as DNA: TGTGCCAGCAGTTTTATCCGAGGGACCTACGAGCAGTACTTC. Encoded protein: CASSFIRGTYEQYF.

The V call is TRBV6-5, the J call TRBJ1-1; TRBD1 matches at 7 bases. This CDR3 is 15 amino acids long. V was clipped by 1 base and J by 5 bases; unmatched bases: 7. The germline CDR1 and CDR2 sequences are MNHEY and SVGAGI. The CDR3 reads CASSYYIGQETEAFF. The CDR3 DNA is TGTGCCAGCAGTTACTATATTGGACAGGAGACTGAAGCTTTCTTT.

The CDR3 loop reads CASSPLPGAMSSYNEQYF. The CDR3 nucleotides are TGTGCCAGCAGCCCTCTACCGGGAGCGATGAGCTCCTACAATGAGCAGTACTTC. The chain couples TRBV7-3 to TRBJ2-1, with a tentative D call TRBD2 (6 bases). Gene TRBJ2-7 matches the end of the DNA better, so the J call may be wrong. CDR1 and CDR2 from the germline V gene are SGHTA and FQGTGA. This CDR3 contains 18 residues.

This clonotype was detected many times. The chain links TRBV7-2 to TRBJ2-2; D perhaps matches TRBD1 (6 bases). The CDR3 is made up of 14 amino acids. V lost 2 bases, J lost 3 bases, and 7 bases lay in between. Germline V gene sequence: CDR1 SGHTA, CDR2 FQGNSA. The CDR3 region is CASSLHRDTGELFF. The CDR3, as DNA: TGTGCCAGCAGCTTACACAGGGACACCGGGGAGCTGTTTTTT.

Many counts were recorded for this clonotype. This rearrangement joins TRBV12-3 or TRBV12-4 to TRBJ1-1; 7 bases agree with TRBD1. Unmatched junction bases numbered 4, after V lost 5 bases and J lost 7 bases. The CDR3 is 12 amino acids. The chain's CDR3 is CASSDRVHEAFF. CDR3 nucleotide sequence: TGTGCCAGCAGTGACAGGGTTCATGAAGCTTTCTTT.

This clonotype was picked up many times. CDR3 region: CASSQDGAGGAVTQYF. Here the CDR3 DNA reads TGCGCCAGCAGCCAAGATGGGGCCGGGGGGGCGGTTACGCAGTATTTT. The chain carries TRBV4-3 and TRBJ2-3, with 8 positions matching TRBD2. CDR1 LGHNA and CDR2 YSLEER come from the germline V gene. The CDR3 contains 16 residues. With V trimmed by 0 bases and J by 8 bases, 10 bases remained unmatched.

This clonotype showed up just a few times. The V gene is TRBV27, the J gene TRBJ2-7, with a possible D match to TRBD1 (6 bases). Deletions cut 8 bases from V and 3 bases from J, with 17 bases between. In germline, CDR1 is MNHEY, CDR2 SMNVEV (reference sequence). This CDR3 region has 14 residues. DNA for the CDR3: TGTGCCAGCCGAACTACAGGGATCCTCTACGAGCAGTACTTC. This translates into CASRTTGILYEQYF.

This clonotype has at least ten counts. The chain employs TRBV29-1 and TRBJ1-2; TRBD1 matches at 8 bases. The V gene's germline CDR1 is SQVTM and CDR2 ANQGSEA. With V trimmed by 6 bases and J by 7 bases, 4 bases remained unmatched. This CDR3 contains 11 residues. CDR3 protein: CSVPTGGGYTF. The CDR3 region has the DNA TGCAGCGTACCTACAGGGGGTGGCTACACCTTC.

In its sample, this clonotype was seen many times. The chain joins TRBV12-3 or TRBV12-4 to TRBJ2-1; D may be TRBD2 (6 bases). V gave up 7 bases and J gave up 4 bases, with 23 bases separating them. This CDR3 contains 17 residues. The DNA for the CDR3 is TGTGCCAGCACCGCGGAGGGGTATACAGCTAAGTACAATGAGCAGTTCTTC. This gives the protein CASTAEGYTAKYNEQFF.

The chain links TRBV5-4 to TRBJ2-1; 8 bases fit TRBD2. This CDR3 comprises 16 residues. Germline lookup yields CDR1 SGHNT and CDR2 YYREEE (reference sequence). Trimming cost V 0 bases and J 3 bases; bases outside gene matches: 5. The CDR3 nucleotides read TGTGCCAGCAGCTTGGCGGGGGGGCCCTTCTACAATGAGCAGTTCTTC. It yields the protein CASSLAGGPFYNEQFF.

In this sample, this clonotype turned up many times. This chain uses TRBV12-3 or TRBV12-4 with TRBJ1-2; 8 nucleotides match TRBD1. The CDR3 loop spans 14 amino acids. The ends lost 6 bases at V and 6 bases at J; junction bases unmatched: 9. The DNA of the CDR3 is TGTGCCAGCAGCCCCCTTCCGACAGGGGATGGCTACACCTTC. It translates to CASSPLPTGDGYTF.

This clonotype was recorded many times. The chain employs TRBV28 and TRBJ1-5; D not certain. Trimming pared 5 bases from V and 5 bases from J, leaving 19 bases between. The CDR3 has 16 residues. Germline lookup yields CDR1 MDHEN and CDR2 SYDVKM. The CDR3 bases are TGTGCCAGCAGTCCGCCCCGAAGGCAGCCCTATCAGCCCCAGCATTTT. Its protein is CASSPPRRQPYQPQHF.

This clonotype was observed a handful of times. The gene calls are TRBV19 and TRBJ2-2, with D maybe TRBD1 (6 bases). Germline V lookup: CDR1 LNHDA, CDR2 SQIVND (reference sequence). With 7 bases removed from V and 0 bases from J, the gap between germline ends came to 9 bases. The CDR3 consists of 14 residues. CDR3: CASKRQANTGELFF. Written as DNA, the CDR3 is TGTGCCAGTAAGCGACAGGCGAACACCGGGGAGCTGTTTTTT.

This chain links TRBV20-1 with TRBJ1-5, with 10 bases lining up with TRBD1. The trim removed 3 bases at V and 0 bases at J, leaving 8 bases unmatched. The germline CDR1 and CDR2 sequences are DFQATT and SNEGSKA (reference sequence). The CDR3 has 17 residues. CDR3 loop: CSASATGGLSSNQPQHF. The CDR3 coding sequence is TGCAGTGCTAGTGCGACAGGGGGCCTTTCTAGCAATCAGCCCCAGCATTTT.

This clonotype was detected many times. The J gene is TRBJ1-5, the V gene TRBV6-2 or TRBV6-3; 7 bases line up with TRBD1. The CDR3 spans 15 residues. Germline V gives CDR1 MNHEY, CDR2 SVGEGT. V lost 6 bases to trimming and J lost 2 bases; unmatched junction nucleotides: 7. CDR3 coding DNA: TGTGCCAGCAGAATGACAGGGTATGGCAATCAGCCCCAGCATTTT. It is translated as CASRMTGYGNQPQHF.

This clonotype was seen many times. The chain couples TRBV7-8 to TRBJ2-5; TRBD2 matches at 7 bases. Per the germline V gene, CDR1 is SGHVS and CDR2 is FQNEAQ. The CDR3 runs to 15 residues. V lost 3 bases, J lost 1 base, and 5 bases stayed unmatched. The CDR3 bases are TGTGCCAGCAGCTTCTGGCGGGGGACCCAAGAGACCCAGTACTTC. Protein sequence: CASSFWRGTQETQYF.

The table lists this clonotype with many counts. V and J are TRBV7-3 and TRBJ2-3; D is uncertain. The CDR3 extends over 13 amino acids. Germline V gene lookup returns CDR1 SGHTA and CDR2 FQGTGA. V lost 1 base, J lost 4 bases, and 6 bases lay in between. The CDR3 protein is CASSLNPPDTQYF. The DNA for the CDR3 is TGTGCCAGCAGCTTAAACCCCCCAGATACGCAGTATTTT.

In nucleotides, the CDR3 is TGCAGTGCTAGAGATAACAGGGAATGGAGTCAGCCCCAGCATTTT. Translating it yields CSARDNREWSQPQHF. The J gene is TRBJ1-5, the V gene TRBV20-1; maybe TRBD1 (6 bases). The ends were cut back, 0 bases at V and 6 bases at J, with 15 bases in the middle. CDR1 and CDR2 from the germline V gene are DFQATT and SNEGSKA (reference sequence). The CDR3 contains 15 residues.

The CDR3 region is CSARAPWDSNYEQYF. The CDR3 nucleotides are TGCAGTGCTAGGGCCCCGTGGGACAGTAACTACGAGCAGTACTTC. The chain links TRBV20-1 to TRBJ2-7, with TRBD1 matching 7 bases. CDR1 and CDR2 from the germline V gene are DFQATT and SNEGSKA (reference sequence). The CDR3 spans 15 residues. The trim removed 3 bases at V and 3 bases at J, leaving 11 bases unmatched.

This clonotype was seen repeatedly, ten times or more. This chain uses TRBV20-1 with TRBJ2-3; 10 positions agree with TRBD2. The V gene end was trimmed by 6 bases and the J gene end by 3 bases; junction bases not matched to a gene: 9. CDR1 is DFQATT, CDR2 SNEGSKA, per germline (reference sequence). The CDR3 has 15 amino acids. CDR3 sequence (DNA): TGCAGTGCCCCGCAGCGGGGGGGCTGGACAGATACGCAGTATTTT. Its translation is CSAPQRGGWTDTQYF.